This T cell receptor (beta chain) was obtained from a study of blood T cell repertoires in COVID-19. Study-wide context: Both acute and convalescent COVID-19 samples were obtained from the United States, Italy and Spain. Nucleic acid was either cDNA or gDNA, and it came from T cells, B-cell-depleted T cells, or PBMCs.

The CDR3 sequence is 16 residues long. The V gene's germline CDR1 is SGHRS and CDR2 YFSETQ. After removal of 3 bases from V and 4 bases from J, the junction contained 10 bases not matched to a gene. Original data processing: Amplification of reference gene primers provided the estimated nucleated cell counts. Sequenced by immunoSEQ multiplex PCR; TCRdb stores in-frame clones only, minus some. V and J calls and clone size are those listed in that table; D and trimming were worked out from the DNA. The sample carries approximately 50,000 clones, over 75% recorded once. Sequenced input: peripheral blood. This chain links TRBV5-1 with TRBJ1-1; TRBD1 matches at 9 bases. The receptor's source is a woman aged 80 or over with COVID-19, enrolled during active disease. As DNA, the CDR3 is TGCGCCAGCAGCTCAGGGTGGACAGGGGAGGGCACTGAAGCTTTCTTT. As protein: CASSSGWTGEGTEAFF.